Following are 8 T cell receptor beta chains from one sample sequenced in a study of regulatory and conventional T cells in RAG deficiency. Clones were sequenced by immunoSEQ multiplex PCR, and TCRdb holds only the in-frame ones, with some missing. The profile shows roughly 45,000 clones, approximately 90% of them singletons. Genomic DNA came from blood conventional CD4+ T cells gated CD25-low CD127-high. Another study also made use of these data, one on regulatory T cells. From that paper: The primer mix had 52 TRBV and 13 TRBJ primers.

Sequencing input: CD4+ effector T cells sorted from blood. All receptors come from a human donor in good health.

This chain links TRBV5-1 with TRBJ1-1, with D tentatively TRBD1 (6 bases). The ends were cut back, 4 bases at V and 2 bases at J, with 15 bases in the middle. Germline lookup yields CDR1 SGHRS and CDR2 YFSETQ. The CDR3 has 15 amino acids. The CDR3 spells CASSKAGQINTEAFF. The CDR3 DNA follows: TGCGCCAGCAGCAAAGCCGGACAGATAAACACTGAAGCTTTCTTT.

This clone was observed a handful of times. The rearrangement links TRBV19 to TRBJ1-3; 8 bases map to TRBD1. Trimming took 5 bases from V and 9 from J; bases not matched to a gene: 12. This CDR3 is 15 amino acids long. CDR1 is LNHDA and CDR2 is SQIVND in the germline V gene (reference sequence). The chain's CDR3 is CASSPSRTGLVTIYF. The CDR3 coding sequence is TGTGCCAGTAGTCCCTCCCGGACAGGGTTGGTCACCATATATTTT.

This chain joins TRBV10-1 and TRBJ2-1, with TRBD2 identical over 14 bases. V lost 8 bases, J lost 10 bases, and 10 bases stayed unmatched. The CDR3 covers 15 residues. Germline V lookup: CDR1 WNHNN, CDR2 SYGVQD (reference sequence). The CDR3, as DNA: TGCGCCAGCGGCCCCGGGACTAGCGGGGGTCGGGAGCAGTTCTTC. Protein product: CASGPGTSGGREQFF.

The V call is TRBV10-2, the J call TRBJ1-5; D is possibly TRBD1 (6 bases). Trimming took off 4 bases at V and 2 bases at J, with 15 bases between the two ends. CDR3 size: 16 residues. The germline V gene encodes CDR1 WSHSY and CDR2 SAAADI. The CDR3 coding sequence is TGCGCCAGCAGTGTCACAGGGACAAAAGGCAATCAGCCCCAGCATTTT. Its protein is CASSVTGTKGNQPQHF.

The chain is built from TRBV7-3 and TRBJ2-7; no definite D call. Deletions cut 5 bases from V and 4 bases from J, with 12 bases between. The V gene's germline CDR1 is SGHTA and CDR2 FQGTGA. The CDR3 runs to 13 residues. In nucleotides, the CDR3 is TGTGCCAGCAGCCTCACCCTTGGGTACGAGCAGTACTTC. Translation: CASSLTLGYEQYF.

The chain has TRBV11-2 and TRBJ2-7; TRBD1 agrees at 10 bases. Germline-derived CDR1 and CDR2 are SGHAT and FQNNGV. The CDR3 consists of 15 residues. J gave up 3 bases and V 2 bases, and 4 bases lay outside the gene matches. The CDR3 protein is CASSLLGTGVYEQYF. The CDR3 nucleotides read TGTGCCAGCAGCTTACTCGGGACAGGGGTCTACGAGCAGTACTTC.

In regard to this clone: Additional DNA sequences in this sample encode the identical CDR3. The rearrangement links TRBV18 to TRBJ2-6; 8 bases align to TRBD2. With V trimmed by 2 bases and J by 0 bases, 6 bases remained unmatched. The germline gives CDR1 KGHSH, CDR2 LQKENI. The CDR3 extends over 18 amino acids. The CDR3 nucleotides read TGTGCCAGCTCACCATCGGCGGGAGGTCCCTCTGGGGCCAACGTCCTGACTTTC. Protein sequence: CASSPSAGGPSGANVLTF.

Remarks on this clone: At one boundary the junction diverges from the germline segment, which might be a read error. V gene TRBV11-2 combines with J gene TRBJ1-1; a possible D gene is TRBD1 (5 bases). The germline V gene has CDR1 SGHAT and CDR2 FQNNGV. The CDR3 contains 14 residues. Written as DNA, the CDR3 is TGTGCCAGCAGCTTAGCCGCTAGGGGCGCTGAGGCTTTCTTT. Its translation is CASSLAARGAEAFF. Filled out from reference TRBV11-2 and TRBJ1-1, the complete variable domain reads EAGVAQSPRYKIIEKRQSVAFWCNPISGHATLYWYQQILGQGPKLLIQFQNNGVVDDSQLPKDRFSAERLKGVDSTLKIQPAKLEDSAVYLCASSLAARGAEAFFGQGTRLTVV.